The sample holds a few counts of the clone carrying this TCR beta chain. These data originate in a study of response to subunit inactivated influenza vaccine. V lost 4 bases, J lost 8 bases, and 11 bases lay in between. CDR1 is LNHDA, CDR2 SQIVND, per germline (reference sequence). This CDR3 contains 13 residues. MiXCR, run by TCRdb on the RT-PCR reads, gives a single entry per CDR3 protein. The sample has hundreds of thousands of distinct CDR3 sequences; 10% to 12% are singletons. The data were also submitted as part of a second study, on T cells expressing NK-cell markers. That source reports: 5'RACE template switching built TCR beta cDNA with unique molecular identifiers. Cells sorted as CD3+CD56+NKG2C+, CD3+CD56+NKG2C- and CD3+CD56-NKG2C+ T cells supplied the TCR beta repertoires. Just one sequenced donor of eight was HCMV-seronegative, while seven were seropositive. No clear determination of HCMV specificity was made for expanded NKG2C+ T cell clones.

This chain connects TRBV19 to TRBJ1-4; a weak D match, TRBD1 (5 bases). Sample: PBMCs from blood, taken on the day of vaccination. The sequence derives from a man in his fifties or sixties who received an inactivated influenza vaccine. The CDR3 here is CASSRQGREKLFF. The CDR3 nucleotides read TGTGCCAGTAGTAGGCAGGGTCGGGAAAAACTGTTTTTT.